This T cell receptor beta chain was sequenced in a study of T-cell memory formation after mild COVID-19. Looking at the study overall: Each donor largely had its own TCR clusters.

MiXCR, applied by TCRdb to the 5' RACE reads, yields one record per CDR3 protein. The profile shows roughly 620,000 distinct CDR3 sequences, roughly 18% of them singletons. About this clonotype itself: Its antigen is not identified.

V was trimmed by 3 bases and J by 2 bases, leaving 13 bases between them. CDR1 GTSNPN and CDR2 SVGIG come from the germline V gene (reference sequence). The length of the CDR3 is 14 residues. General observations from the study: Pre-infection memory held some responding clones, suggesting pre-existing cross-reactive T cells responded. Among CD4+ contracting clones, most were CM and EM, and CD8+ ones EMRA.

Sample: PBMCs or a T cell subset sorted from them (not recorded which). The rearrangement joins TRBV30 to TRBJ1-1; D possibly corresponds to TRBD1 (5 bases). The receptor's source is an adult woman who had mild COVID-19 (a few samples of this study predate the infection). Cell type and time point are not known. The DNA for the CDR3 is TGTGCCTGGAGCGCCGACAGATTTAACACTGAAGCTTTCTTT. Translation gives CAWSADRFNTEAFF.